Listed below are T cell receptor beta chains from one sample, sequenced in a study of T-cell memory formation after mild COVID-19. Each CDR3 protein is one row after TCRdb ran MiXCR on the 5' RACE reads. The table lists about 210,000 distinct CDR3 sequences, roughly a tenth of them singletons, with approximately 2.8% in the top ten. The sample comprised PBMCs or a T cell subset sorted from them (not recorded which). The receptors here all came from a man between 18 and 29 years old who had mild COVID-19 (a few samples of this study predate the infection). Cell type and time point are not known. Both conserved end residues are part of each CDR3.

v_gene: TRBV18
j_gene: TRBJ1-5
CDR3aa: CASSLDRAVGQPQHF

v_gene: TRBV7-2
j_gene: TRBJ1-5
CDR3aa: CASSLGGQGDQPQHF

v_gene: TRBV7-9
j_gene: TRBJ1-1
CDR3aa: CATHRQGVTEAFF

v_gene: TRBV7-3
j_gene: TRBJ2-1
CDR3aa: CASSLTGPSGGNEQFF

v_gene: TRBV10-3
j_gene: TRBJ1-1
CDR3aa: CATTGRISYTEAFF

v_gene: TRBV6-5
j_gene: TRBJ2-5
CDR3aa: CASSYTHPGQGLETQYF

v_gene: TRBV6-5
j_gene: TRBJ1-2
CDR3aa: CASSSSGQGGDGYTF

v_gene: TRBV7-9
j_gene: TRBJ1-2
CDR3aa: CASSLERNGGYTF

v_gene: TRBV7-2
j_gene: TRBJ2-1
CDR3aa: CASSTGLAGNPLLYNEQFF

v_gene: TRBV6-5
j_gene: TRBJ1-4
CDR3aa: CASSYGLMGSEKLFF

v_gene: TRBV5-1
j_gene: TRBJ1-1
CDR3aa: CASSLEGGGTEAFF

v_gene: TRBV7-2
j_gene: TRBJ2-5
CDR3aa: CASSFRAQETQYF

v_gene: TRBV7-8
j_gene: TRBJ1-1
CDR3aa: CASNPILRGFDTEAFF

v_gene: TRBV6-2/TRBV6-3
j_gene: TRBJ1-5
CDR3aa: CASSFGSWSNQPQHF

v_gene: TRBV20-1
j_gene: TRBJ1-4
CDR3aa: CSARDPLDEKLFF

v_gene: TRBV6-5
j_gene: TRBJ2-5
CDR3aa: CASSYSPAGGGETQYF

v_gene: TRBV5-1
j_gene: TRBJ1-6
CDR3aa: CASSLDGWAGGSPLHF

v_gene: TRBV12-3/TRBV12-4
j_gene: TRBJ2-1
CDR3aa: CASRIRDRSYNEQFF

v_gene: TRBV5-1
j_gene: TRBJ1-6
CDR3aa: CASSSDPGQGNSPLHF

v_gene: TRBV9
j_gene: TRBJ1-2
CDR3aa: CASRPTGVYGYTF

v_gene: TRBV7-6
j_gene: TRBJ2-1
CDR3aa: CASSQRSSSSYNEQFF

v_gene: TRBV6-5
j_gene: TRBJ2-2
CDR3aa: CASTRAGGELFF

v_gene: TRBV5-1
j_gene: TRBJ2-5
CDR3aa: CASSPTGNQETQYF

v_gene: TRBV11-2
j_gene: TRBJ2-1
CDR3aa: CASSQDWGGNEQFF

v_gene: TRBV2
j_gene: TRBJ2-1
CDR3aa: CASSGGSSSYNEQFF

v_gene: TRBV6-1
j_gene: TRBJ1-2
CDR3aa: CASSVMGAVYGYTF

v_gene: TRBV11-2
j_gene: TRBJ2-7
CDR3aa: CASSRDRGMYEQYF

v_gene: TRBV5-1
j_gene: TRBJ2-1
CDR3aa: CASSSGLPTYNEQFF

v_gene: TRBV7-9
j_gene: TRBJ1-1
CDR3aa: CASSLVPNTEAFF

v_gene: TRBV12-3/TRBV12-4
j_gene: TRBJ1-2
CDR3aa: CASSPGPGVGYTF

v_gene: TRBV6-2/TRBV6-3
j_gene: TRBJ2-3
CDR3aa: CASNGYRTEGSDTQYF

v_gene: TRBV5-1
j_gene: TRBJ2-1
CDR3aa: CASSLGAQANEQFF

v_gene: TRBV12-3/TRBV12-4
j_gene: TRBJ2-7
CDR3aa: CASTSGRYNYEQYF

v_gene: TRBV5-1
j_gene: TRBJ2-1
CDR3aa: CAAGDDRVNEQFF

v_gene: TRBV5-5
j_gene: TRBJ2-5
CDR3aa: CASSGWDRARETQYF

v_gene: TRBV4-3
j_gene: TRBJ1-2
CDR3aa: CASSQDLVPDIRYGYTF

v_gene: TRBV5-1
j_gene: TRBJ1-1
CDR3aa: CASSLTRQGLGAFF

v_gene: TRBV5-1
j_gene: TRBJ2-3
CDR3aa: CASRVLDTQYF

v_gene: TRBV12-3/TRBV12-4
j_gene: TRBJ2-2
CDR3aa: CASSLAGITGELFF

v_gene: TRBV12-3/TRBV12-4
j_gene: TRBJ2-7
CDR3aa: CASSLLGREQYF

v_gene: TRBV20-1
j_gene: TRBJ2-5
CDR3aa: CSARPGLVVETQYF

v_gene: TRBV5-1
j_gene: TRBJ2-5
CDR3aa: CASRTGTSGYQETQYF

v_gene: TRBV28
j_gene: TRBJ2-2
CDR3aa: CASSLSTWTGELFF

v_gene: TRBV10-3
j_gene: TRBJ1-2
CDR3aa: CAIWGLNGYTF

v_gene: TRBV7-2
j_gene: TRBJ1-4
CDR3aa: CASSLQDRTNEKLFF

v_gene: TRBV7-9
j_gene: TRBJ2-1
CDR3aa: CASSSRGEHNEQFF

v_gene: TRBV12-3/TRBV12-4
j_gene: TRBJ1-2
CDR3aa: CASSFGLSYGYTF

v_gene: TRBV2
j_gene: TRBJ2-5
CDR3aa: CAVAFTGTGETQYF

v_gene: TRBV10-2
j_gene: TRBJ1-5
CDR3aa: CASSGDGVDQPQHF

v_gene: TRBV6-5
j_gene: TRBJ2-5
CDR3aa: CASSYYKKETQYF

v_gene: TRBV5-5
j_gene: TRBJ2-5
CDR3aa: CASSFRGPGETQYF

v_gene: TRBV6-6
j_gene: TRBJ2-5
CDR3aa: CASRFNGVEETQYF